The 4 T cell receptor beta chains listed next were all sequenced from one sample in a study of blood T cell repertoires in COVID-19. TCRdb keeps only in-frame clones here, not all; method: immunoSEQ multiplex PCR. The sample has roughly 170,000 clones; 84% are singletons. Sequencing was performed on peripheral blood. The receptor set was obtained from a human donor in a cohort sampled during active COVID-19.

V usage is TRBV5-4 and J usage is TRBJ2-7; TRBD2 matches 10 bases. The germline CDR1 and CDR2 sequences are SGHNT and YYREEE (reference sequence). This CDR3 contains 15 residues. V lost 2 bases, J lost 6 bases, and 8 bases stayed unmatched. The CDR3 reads CASSLPAGGPSEQYF. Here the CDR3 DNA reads TGTGCCAGCAGCTTACCAGCGGGGGGGCCTTCCGAGCAGTACTTC.

The DNA for the CDR3 is TGTGCCAGCAGTTATTGTAGACAGGGGGTCCCCTACGAGCAGTACTTC. Encoded protein: CASSYCRQGVPYEQYF. The V and J genes are TRBV6-9 and TRBJ2-7, with TRBD1 matching 9 bases. Germline values: CDR1 MNHGY, CDR2 SVAAGI. Losses at the gene ends were 1 base for V and 2 bases for J; bases not matched to a gene: 6. This CDR3 contains 16 residues.

CDR3 coding DNA: TGTGCCAGCAGTGAAGCCGACAGGATATACAATGAGCAGTTCTTC. Translating it yields CASSEADRIYNEQFF. The J gene is TRBJ2-1, the V gene TRBV2; perhaps TRBD1 as D (6 bases). CDR3 length equals 15 residues. The germline V gene has CDR1 SNHLY and CDR2 FYNNEI. The ends were cut back, 0 bases at V and 4 bases at J, with 10 bases in the middle.

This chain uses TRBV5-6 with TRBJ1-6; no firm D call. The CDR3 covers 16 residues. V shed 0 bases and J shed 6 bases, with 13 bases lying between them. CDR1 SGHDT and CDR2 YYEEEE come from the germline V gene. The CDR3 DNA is TGTGCCAGCAGCTTGGTTAAAGGAGATCCTAATTCACCCCTCCACTTT. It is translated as CASSLVKGDPNSPLHF.